This T cell receptor (beta chain) came from a study of cytomegalovirus exposure and HLA in healthy donors. Study context: Out of 300 to 500 genotyped donors, about 80% belonged to the Caucasian-associated ancestry cluster.

The CDR3 contains 18 residues. The J segment lost 4 bases and the V segment lost 1 base, leaving 5 bases of the junction unmatched. Germline lookup yields CDR1 MGHRA and CDR2 YSYEKL. About this clone itself: The sample has other DNA sequences that encode this CDR3 too.

The PCR made use of 60 Vbeta and 13 Jbeta primers. The method was immunoSEQ multiplex PCR; TCRdb's version includes in-frame clones alone and lacks a portion of them. The table includes under 150,000 clones, about 74% detected once. Sequenced material: PBMCs. This sequence joins TRBV4-1 and TRBJ2-2; 14 positions match TRBD2. This TCR was sampled from a woman aged 55-75 years in good health and CMV-seronegative. CDR3 sequence (DNA): TGCGCCAGCAGCCAAGGGGGACTAGCGGGAGTAGGCACCGGGGAGCTGTTTTTT. As protein: CASSQGGLAGVGTGELFF.